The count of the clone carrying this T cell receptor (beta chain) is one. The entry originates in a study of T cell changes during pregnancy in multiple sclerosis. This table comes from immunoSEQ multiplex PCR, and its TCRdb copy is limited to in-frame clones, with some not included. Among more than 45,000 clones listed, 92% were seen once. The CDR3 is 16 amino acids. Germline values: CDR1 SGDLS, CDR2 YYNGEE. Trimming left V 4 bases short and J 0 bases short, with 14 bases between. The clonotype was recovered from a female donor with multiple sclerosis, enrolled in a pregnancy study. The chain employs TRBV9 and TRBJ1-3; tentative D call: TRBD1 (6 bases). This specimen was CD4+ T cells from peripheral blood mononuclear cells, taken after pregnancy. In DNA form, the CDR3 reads TGTGCCAGCAGCAAGCACGACAGGAGCTCTGGAAACACCATATATTTT. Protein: CASSKHDRSSGNTIYF.